A selection of T cell receptor beta chains follows, all from one sample in a study of CD8 T cells in ankylosing spondylitis. TCRdb used MiXCR to reprocess the 5' RACE reads, holding one entry per CDR3 protein. The sample records around 130,000 distinct CDR3 sequences, around 7% being singletons. Sequencing input: blood, either unsorted or a sorted T cell fraction (not recorded which). These receptors were obtained from a male donor with ankylosing spondylitis or in good health (not recorded which). Each CDR3 is given with its conserved first and last residue. D genes are given only for firm matches. Clone size is stated in some rows and not others, as once, few, many or a class when expanded.

V gene	clone size	D gene	J gene	CDR3 protein	CDR3 DNA
TRBV6-2/TRBV6-3	many	-	TRBJ2-7	CASSPPPGRMTYEQYF	TGTGCCAGCAGTCCCCCGCCGGGACGGATGACCTACGAGCAGTACTTC
TRBV20-1	many	TRBD1	TRBJ2-4	CSAGPGQLAKNIQYF	TGCAGTGCTGGCCCGGGACAGTTAGCCAAAAACATTCAGTACTTC
TRBV5-1	many	TRBD2	TRBJ2-5	CASSQGLAETQYF	TGCGCCAGCAGCCAAGGACTAGCTGAGACCCAGTACTTC
TRBV9	many	-	TRBJ2-7	CASSVAAGSYEQYF	TGTGCCAGCAGCGTAGCGGCCGGCTCCTACGAGCAGTACTTC
TRBV12-3/TRBV12-4	-	-	TRBJ2-1	CASRRTQWTDNEQFF	TGTGCCAGCAGACGCACCCAGTGGACGGATAATGAGCAGTTCTTC
TRBV5-1	many	-	TRBJ2-3	CASSPSGTFTADTQYF	TGCGCCAGCAGCCCCTCCGGGACTTTTACCGCTGATACGCAGTATTTT
TRBV4-1	many	-	TRBJ2-1	CASSQASRGGTGHNEQFF	TGCGCCAGCAGCCAAGCCTCCCGGGGAGGGACAGGACACAATGAGCAGTTCTTC
TRBV7-2	-	-	TRBJ2-3	CASSPQGDTQYF	TGTGCCAGCAGCCCCCAGGGAGATACGCAGTATTTT
TRBV20-1	many	-	TRBJ1-1	CSARPGHRATEAFF	TGCAGTGCCAGACCGGGACACCGGGCGACTGAAGCTTTCTTT
TRBV7-2	many	-	TRBJ2-3	CASSFKGAASTDTQYF	TGTGCCAGCAGCTTTAAGGGTGCGGCTAGCACAGATACGCAGTATTTT
TRBV20-1	many	TRBD2	TRBJ2-7	CSARDLAAIREQYF	TGCAGTGCTAGAGATCTAGCGGCCATACGGGAGCAGTACTTC
TRBV20-1	-	-	TRBJ1-1	CSASGGLKAFF	TGCAGTGCTAGTGGGGGTTTAAAAGCTTTCTTT
TRBV12-3/TRBV12-4	-	-	TRBJ2-7	CASSLSIDRLFGYEQYF	TGTGCCAGCAGTTTATCCATTGACAGGCTCTTCGGCTACGAGCAGTACTTC
TRBV5-1	many	-	TRBJ1-2	CASSPWTAHDGYTF	TGCGCCAGCAGCCCATGGACAGCGCACGATGGCTACACCTTC
TRBV29-1	few	TRBD1	TRBJ1-6	CSVGTGSYNSPLHF	TGCAGCGTCGGGACAGGGAGCTATAATTCACCCCTCCACTTT
TRBV27	many	-	TRBJ1-5	CASSLSSSGGQPQHF	TGTGCCAGCAGTTTATCATCGTCAGGTGGTCAGCCCCAGCATTTT
TRBV5-1	many	-	TRBJ2-1	CASSLDSSSYNEQFF	TGCGCCAGCAGCTTGGACAGTAGCTCCTACAATGAGCAGTTCTTC
TRBV12-3/TRBV12-4	many	TRBD1	TRBJ1-2	CASSQDRGKTGYTF	TGTGCCAGCAGTCAAGACAGGGGTAAAACTGGCTACACCTTC
TRBV7-9	many	-	TRBJ2-5	CASSLNAQETQYF	TGTGCCAGCAGCTTAAACGCTCAAGAGACCCAGTACTTC
TRBV5-1	few	-	TRBJ2-2	CASSPGVGIDTGELFF	TGCGCCAGCAGCCCAGGAGTAGGGATCGACACCGGGGAGCTGTTTTTT
TRBV6-1	many	-	TRBJ1-3	CASRTGLSGNTIYF	TGTGCCAGCAGGACGGGGCTCTCTGGAAACACCATATATTTT
TRBV12-3/TRBV12-4	-	TRBD1	TRBJ2-2	CASSPPNRGETGELFF	TGTGCCAGCAGTCCGCCAAACAGGGGGGAAACCGGGGAGCTGTTTTTT
TRBV5-1	many	TRBD1	TRBJ2-5	CASSWGLQGVQETQYF	TGCGCCAGCAGCTGGGGGCTACAGGGGGTTCAAGAGACCCAGTACTTC
TRBV12-3/TRBV12-4	-	-	TRBJ2-7	CASRLGQDRSYEQYF	TGTGCCAGCAGACTGGGACAAGATAGGAGCTACGAGCAGTACTTC
TRBV6-5	many	TRBD1	TRBJ2-1	CASSYGQGGRDEQFF	TGTGCCAGCAGTTACGGACAGGGCGGCAGGGATGAGCAGTTCTTC
TRBV9	many	-	TRBJ1-1	CASSVEGGQAEAFF	TGTGCCAGCAGCGTAGAGGGGGGCCAGGCTGAAGCTTTCTTT
TRBV7-9	many	TRBD1	TRBJ1-1	CASSPGQGVPEAFF	TGTGCCAGCAGCCCGGGACAGGGGGTCCCTGAAGCTTTCTTT
TRBV15	many	-	TRBJ1-4	CATSRVTGTNEKLFF	TGTGCCACCAGCAGAGTGACAGGAACTAATGAAAAACTGTTTTTT
TRBV5-1	many	-	TRBJ2-2	CASSLEDSGAGELFF	TGCGCCAGCAGCTTGGAGGATTCAGGGGCCGGGGAGCTGTTTTTT
TRBV20-1	-	-	TRBJ2-2	CSAPRPRGGELFF	TGCAGTGCTCCCCGCCCCCGTGGGGGGGAGCTGTTTTTT
TRBV7-7	-	-	TRBJ2-7	CASSLSPGISYEQYF	TGTGCTAGCAGCTTAAGTCCGGGGATCTCCTACGAGCAGTACTTC
TRBV18	-	TRBD1	TRBJ1-1	CASSSTGDTEAFF	TGTGCCAGCTCATCCACAGGGGACACTGAAGCTTTCTTT
TRBV12-3/TRBV12-4	many	-	TRBJ2-2	CASSLSPTKNGELFF	TGTGCCAGCAGTTTATCCCCTACTAAAAACGGGGAGCTGTTTTTT
TRBV5-1	many	TRBD2	TRBJ2-5	CASSFLASGQETQYF	TGCGCCAGCAGCTTTTTGGCTAGCGGACAAGAGACCCAGTACTTC
TRBV5-1	many	TRBD2	TRBJ2-7	CASSLGPAGGSYEQYF	TGCGCCAGCAGCTTGGGTCCAGCGGGAGGATCCTACGAGCAGTACTTC
TRBV12-3/TRBV12-4	-	TRBD1	TRBJ2-3	CASSPLAGQARTDTQYF	TGTGCCAGCAGTCCCCTGGCGGGACAGGCGCGAACAGATACGCAGTATTTT
TRBV5-1	many	-	TRBJ1-2	CASSTGGRDGYTF	TGCGCCAGCAGCACTGGGGGACGCGATGGCTACACCTTC
TRBV29-1	many	TRBD2	TRBJ2-1	CSVGGGSSYNEQFF	TGCAGCGTTGGCGGGGGGAGCTCCTACAATGAGCAGTTCTTC
TRBV20-1	-	TRBD2	TRBJ2-3	CSARDPLAGGPDTQYF	TGCAGTGCTAGAGATCCTCTAGCGGGAGGCCCAGATACGCAGTATTTT
TRBV4-2	many	-	TRBJ2-2	CASSQGLLLVNTGELFF	TGTGCCAGCAGCCAAGGATTGCTACTAGTGAACACCGGGGAGCTGTTTTTT
TRBV3-1	many	TRBD1	TRBJ2-5	CACRPGQGPETQYF	TGTGCCTGCAGACCGGGACAGGGACCAGAGACCCAGTACTTC
TRBV5-5	many	-	TRBJ2-7	CASSLGLLESSYEQYF	TGTGCCAGCAGCTTGGGTCTGCTAGAGAGCTCCTACGAGCAGTACTTC
TRBV5-1	many	-	TRBJ2-7	CASSLTTAESYEQYF	TGCGCCAGCAGCTTAACGACAGCCGAATCCTACGAGCAGTACTTC
TRBV20-1	-	-	TRBJ2-1	CSAFDYNEQFF	TGCAGTGCTTTTGACTACAATGAGCAGTTCTTC
TRBV11-2	many	-	TRBJ1-2	CASSSYFGYTF	TGTGCCAGCAGCTCCTACTTTGGCTACACCTTC
TRBV15	many	TRBD2	TRBJ2-1	CATSRDWTTSGYNEQFF	TGTGCCACCAGCAGAGATTGGACGACTAGCGGGTACAATGAGCAGTTCTTC
TRBV20-1	many	-	TRBJ2-2	CSARGINTGELFF	TGCAGTGCTAGAGGGATCAACACCGGGGAGCTGTTTTTT
TRBV19	many	TRBD2	TRBJ2-1	CASSASVSGSSYNEQFF	TGTGCCAGTAGCGCCTCGGTTAGCGGGAGTTCCTACAATGAGCAGTTCTTC
TRBV7-2	many	TRBD1	TRBJ2-2	CASSTDRGQVGELFF	TGTGCCAGCAGCACCGACAGGGGGCAAGTCGGGGAGCTGTTTTTT
TRBV29-1	many	TRBD2	TRBJ2-5	CSVELTSAQETQYF	TGCAGCGTTGAGCTCACTAGCGCCCAAGAGACCCAGTACTTC
TRBV6-5	few	-	TRBJ1-1	CASSYGGRGRTEAFF	TGTGCCAGCAGTTACGGGGGGAGGGGTCGAACTGAAGCTTTCTTT
TRBV29-1	many	-	TRBJ1-1	CSVRRGTEAFF	TGCAGCGTTAGAAGGGGCACTGAAGCTTTCTTT
TRBV27	many	TRBD2	TRBJ2-2	CASSLGLAGYGELFF	TGTGCCAGCAGTTTAGGGCTAGCGGGCTACGGGGAGCTGTTTTTT
TRBV5-6	many	-	TRBJ2-7	CASSLALGSYEQYF	TGTGCCAGCAGCTTGGCCCTGGGCTCCTACGAGCAGTACTTC
TRBV6-2/TRBV6-3	many	-	TRBJ2-7	CASNKQTNGYEQYF	TGTGCCAGCAATAAGCAGACAAACGGCTACGAGCAGTACTTC
TRBV6-2/TRBV6-3	many	-	TRBJ1-1	CASSYPSGMSEAFF	TGTGCCAGCAGTTACCCTTCGGGGATGAGTGAAGCTTTCTTT
TRBV9	many	TRBD1	TRBJ1-1	CASSVTGVTEAFF	TGTGCCAGCAGCGTGACAGGGGTCACTGAAGCTTTCTTT